This paragraph covers one T cell receptor beta chain sequence. The antigen this receptor binds is unknown. Nothing much larger sits one base from this clone, and base qualities are not available. The CDR3 regions of human TCRbeta chains were analyzed by immunosequencing. For the original study's pipeline: TCRs in the repertoires were compared against a reference library of SARS-CoV-2-specific TCRs that had been generated with the MIRA antigen-specificity platform. Breadth was defined as the fraction of unique TCRs that were SARS-CoV-2-associated, and depth was defined as the fraction of total T cells that were SARS-CoV-2-associated. Using the MIRA data, every spike-specific TCR was mapped to the spike region that the TCR reacted to and assigned to either a CD4 or a CD8 class. Log10-transformed breadth and depth values were compared by one-way ANOVA with Sidak's multiple comparisons tests. TCRdb re-hosts the immuneACCESS table, in-frame sequences only. Its copies lack some clones; in the studies checked, an unresolved V gene accounts for under half of them, and the cause for the rest is not known. V, J and clone size were drawn from that table, and D and trimming were deduced from the DNA. Here the sample has about 98,000 clones; roughly 90% occur a single time. The ten largest clones take up around 5.8% of the sample.

The data originate from a study of T cell responses to AZD1222 COVID-19 vaccine (dated by TCRdb to about 2021). Regarding the research as a whole: AZD1222 recipients with second doses at about 4 weeks or about 12 weeks were pooled, because spike-specific TCR depth and breadth did not differ between schedules. TCR sequencing was performed for some 250 trial participants, of whom roughly 200 were given two doses of AZD1222 and around 25 were given two doses of MenACWY control vaccine. Trial participants were enrolled into age subgroups of 18-55, 56-69 and 70-plus years, which contained about 160, 30 and 59 TCR-sequenced participants, respectively.

Study-wide findings and limitations: No day 14 peak-response samples were available, so repertoires were characterized only after the peak T cell response. Participants were mostly white British and included more females than males, and it was suggested by the authors that clonal diversity may have been underestimated. Nearly half of unique spike-specific TCRs reportedly recognized epitopes outside regions mutated in the B.1.351 and B.1.1.7 variants. Conclusions about previously exposed vaccinees were limited because only six AZD1222 recipients were SARS-CoV-2 seropositive at baseline. In the small 56-69-year group, the increase in depth fell short of significance, most likely because of low power. A significant rise in spike-specific TCR breadth and depth was observed after two AZD1222 doses relative to day 0 and relative to MenACWY recipients. CD4 TCRs associated with the vaccine covered the entire spike protein, and the dominant responses were in regions 160-218 and 743-854.

The sample's time point label, in plain terms: baseline before first vaccination. Samples from vaccinated people were obtained from the UK trials COV001 and COV002, which included a single-blind randomized controlled phase 2/3 trial of AZD1222 (ChAdOx1 nCoV-19) in healthy adults. For TCRbeta chain sequencing, PBMC samples from trial participants were taken at day 0 and at day 28 after the second dose. Sequences were derived from peripheral blood, sampled on day 0 of AZD1222 vaccination. This receptor was obtained from an adult in good health.

The nucleotide sequence reads as follows: TGTGCCAGCAGTTCCACCCGGACCGAGTATAATTCACCCCTCCACTTT. This gives the protein CASSSTRTEYNSPLHF. The chain uses TRBV27 and TRBJ1-6; the D gene is unclear. Its CDR3 holds 16 amino acids, cysteine through phenylalanine. Just CDR3 DNA is preserved here, 48 bases in frame from base 1. The germline ends are 14 bases apart after V is trimmed by 4 bases and J by 4 bases. The germline V gene (reference sequence) supplies CDR1 MNHEY and CDR2 SMNVEV.